The present TCR beta chain was sequenced within a study of shared clonotypes between healthy human individuals. About 30,000 T cell genomes (about 0.2 ug DNA) went into each sorted-subset replicate. Sequencing used immunoSEQ multiplex PCR; TCRdb keeps in-frame clones, though not all of them. This sample has about 980,000 clones, with 76% found just once. With 5 bases removed from V and 4 bases from J, the gap between germline ends came to 13 bases. Germline CDR1 and CDR2: SGHDT and YYEEEE. The CDR3 covers 13 residues. Study conclusions and caveats: Naive subsets tended to show greater estimated richness than memory subsets.

This clone was counted many times. What it binds is unknown. The receptor was derived from a man between 18 and 29 years old in good health. This chain joins TRBV5-6 and TRBJ2-7; the D is unclear. The sequencing sample was made of memory CD4+ T cells sorted from blood. The sample's subset: CD45RA-negative fraction. As DNA, the CDR3 is TGTGCCAGCAGAGGGTCAAAGAAGTACGAGCAGTACTTC. Protein: CASRGSKKYEQYF.